This paragraph covers one T cell receptor (beta chain) sequence. The sample belongs to a study of blood T cell repertoires in COVID-19. Study-wide context: Some COVID-19 samples were acute and others convalescent; all came from the United States, Italy and Spain.

Those who participated ranged in age from roughly 18 to 100 years and resided in around 22 US areas. A COVID-19 case had been met by exposed participants during the 2 weeks before study entry. This CDR3 spans 13 amino acids. The germline V gene has CDR1 MNHEY and CDR2 SMNVEV (reference sequence). With 6 bases removed from V and 4 bases from J, the gap between germline ends came to 10 bases. This table comes from immunoSEQ multiplex PCR, and its TCRdb copy is limited to in-frame clones, with some not included. In the table there are around 220,000 clones, 90% of which are singletons. Sequencing was performed on PBMCs or T cells enriched from blood (not recorded which). This TCR came from a young man who had been exposed to COVID-19. The chain employs TRBV27 and TRBJ1-3, with D perhaps TRBD1 (5 bases). CDR3 bases: TGTGCCAGCAGCTCGACAGCCGGAAACACCATATATTTT. Translation gives CASSSTAGNTIYF.